This T cell receptor beta chain was sequenced during a study of shared clonotypes between healthy human individuals. Germline values: CDR1 WSHSY, CDR2 SAAADI. The V and J ends lost 0 bases and 2 bases respectively, with 10 bases between them. This CDR3 is built from 15 residues. This clone has ten or more counts. No antigen is known for it. General study results and limits: Donor clonotype sharing was expected to depend on sequencing depth.

The quantity of DNA used in unsorted PBMC replicate PCRs was approximately 300 ng, corresponding to tens of thousands of T cell genomes. With ten immunoSEQ deep assay plates, unsorted PBMC DNA underwent sequencing. Here immunoSEQ multiplex PCR was the method, and the copy in TCRdb shows in-frame clones only, minus some. The sample carries fewer than 600,000 clones, roughly 72% recorded once. The study drew all its donors from Caucasian adults living in Nashville, Tennessee. Sequenced: PBMCs. This clonotype was sampled from a woman aged 40 to 50 in good health. Some clones in this sample may be carry-over from other donors' samples. V usage is TRBV10-2 and J usage is TRBJ1-2; a possible D gene is TRBD1 (6 bases). CDR3 loop: CASSESRGANYGYTF. CDR3 DNA: TGCGCCAGCAGTGAGTCTCGGGGGGCAAACTATGGCTACACCTTC.